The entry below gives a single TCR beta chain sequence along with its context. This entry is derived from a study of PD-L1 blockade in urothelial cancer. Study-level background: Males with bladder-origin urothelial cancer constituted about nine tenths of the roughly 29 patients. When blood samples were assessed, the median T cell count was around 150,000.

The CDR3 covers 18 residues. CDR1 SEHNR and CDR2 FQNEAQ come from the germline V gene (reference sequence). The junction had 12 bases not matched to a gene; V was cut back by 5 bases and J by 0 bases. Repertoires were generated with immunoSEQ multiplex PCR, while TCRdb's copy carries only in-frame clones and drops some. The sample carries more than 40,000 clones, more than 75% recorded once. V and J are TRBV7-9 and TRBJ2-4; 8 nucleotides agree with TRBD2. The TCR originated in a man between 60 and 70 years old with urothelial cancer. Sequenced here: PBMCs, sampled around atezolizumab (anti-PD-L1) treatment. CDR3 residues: CASSPPFRGGLAKNIQYF. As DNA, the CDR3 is TGTGCCAGCAGCCCCCCATTTCGCGGGGGGTTAGCCAAAAACATTCAGTACTTC.